The 8 T cell receptor beta chains presented below share a single source sample, sequenced in a study of T cell responses to AZD1222 COVID-19 vaccine. TCRdb's copy holds only in-frame clones and misses some; the assay was immunoSEQ multiplex PCR. The sample holds tens of thousands of clones, around 93% seen once. The sample here was peripheral blood, taken 28 days after the second AZD1222 dose. The origin of the receptors is an adult who received the AZD1222 COVID-19 vaccine.

The chain has TRBV29-1 and TRBJ2-7; 10 bases align to TRBD2. This CDR3 spans 13 amino acids. Germline V gives CDR1 SQVTM, CDR2 ANQGSEA. V lost 3 bases to trimming and J lost 3 bases; unmatched junction nucleotides: 2. CDR3 protein: CSVDPSGGYEQYF. In DNA, the CDR3 is TGCAGCGTTGACCCTAGCGGGGGCTACGAGCAGTACTTC.

Here the CDR3 DNA reads TGTGCCAGCAGCCCCGAGACTAGGAGCACAGATACGCAGTATTTT. It encodes CASSPETRSTDTQYF. The J gene is TRBJ2-3, the V gene TRBV9; a weak D match, TRBD2 (6 bases). V shed 4 bases and J shed 0 bases, with 12 bases lying between them. Germline V gene lookup returns CDR1 SGDLS and CDR2 YYNGEE. This CDR3 has 15 amino acids.

This clone came up once. The chain couples TRBV6-5 to TRBJ2-7; 8 bases align to TRBD2. Germline values: CDR1 MNHEY, CDR2 SVGAGI. V was clipped by 6 bases and J by 0 bases; unmatched bases: 7. CDR3 length: 15 amino acids. DNA for the CDR3: TGTGCCAGCAGACTAAGCGGGAGTGTCTCCTACGAGCAGTACTTC. Protein sequence: CASRLSGSVSYEQYF.

The V and J genes are TRBV9 and TRBJ2-3; 8 nucleotides match TRBD1. With 5 bases clipped from V and 0 bases from J, the junction kept 5 bases outside the gene matches. Germline CDR1 is SGDLS and CDR2 is YYNGEE. The CDR3 contains 15 residues. Here the CDR3 DNA reads TGTGCCAGCAGTTTGACAGGGGCCAGCACAGATACGCAGTATTTT. Translating it yields CASSLTGASTDTQYF.

This chain uses TRBV12-3 or TRBV12-4 with TRBJ1-1; a weak D match, TRBD1 (5 bases). Between the trimmed V and J ends, which lost 3 bases and 7 bases, there was a span of 12 bases. The CDR3 extends over 13 amino acids. The CDR3 DNA is TGTGCCAGCAGTTTTCTGAAAGGGGATGAAGCTTTCTTT. Amino acid sequence: CASSFLKGDEAFF.

The CDR3 DNA is TGTGCCAGCAGCTTACTACCGGAAAGCTCCTATAATTCACCCCTCCACTTT. This codes for CASSLLPESSYNSPLHF. The V gene is TRBV7-2, the J gene TRBJ1-6, with unresolved D. CDR3 length equals 17 residues. The germline V gene encodes CDR1 SGHTA and CDR2 FQGNSA. Trimming took 2 bases from V and 0 from J, leaving 11 bases between them. Filled out from reference TRBV7-2 and TRBJ1-6, the complete variable domain reads GAGVSQSPSNKVTEKGKDVELRCDPISGHTALYWYRQSLGQGLEFLIYFQGNSAPDKSGLPSDRFSAERTGGSVSTLTIQRTQQEDSAVYLCASSLLPESSYNSPLHFGNGTRLTVT.

The V gene is TRBV5-4, the J gene TRBJ2-1, with D perhaps TRBD2 (5 bases). Germline V gene data show CDR1 as SGHNT and CDR2 as YYREEE (reference sequence). V was shortened by 4 bases and J by 2 bases, with 16 bases between the two germline ends. The CDR3 extends over 16 amino acids. The DNA of the CDR3 is TGTGCCAGCAGCCGCTCCACGGGAATTCCCTACAATGAGCAGTTCTTC. Its protein is CASSRSTGIPYNEQFF.

V gene TRBV9 combines with J gene TRBJ1-6; 8 nucleotides line up with TRBD1. Per the germline V gene, CDR1 is SGDLS and CDR2 is YYNGEE. The CDR3 is made up of 16 amino acids. The V and J ends lost 4 bases and 7 bases, in that order; junction bases with no gene match: 10. DNA of the CDR3: TGTGCCAGCAGCCCACGATGGACAGGGAGGAATTCACCCCTCCACTTT. Translating gives CASSPRWTGRNSPLHF.